The text below deals with one T cell receptor beta chain. No antigen is known for it. No qualities accompany the bases; no much larger clone lies one base away. This sample stems from a study of shared clonotypes between healthy human individuals (dated by TCRdb to the early 2020s). Background on the whole study: Three men and a couple of women, aged 18 to 49 years, made up the cohort. For each donor, CD4 naive and CD4 memory were each run on three plates, CD8 naive on two plates, and CD8 memory on one plate. Between about 0.8 and 8.9 billion PBMCs per donor were obtained by leukapheresis. The study deeply sequenced blood TCR repertoires of five healthy adults to estimate repertoire size and the extent of clonotype sharing between individuals. To increase sequencing depth and limit assay-specific biases, different laboratories used diverse techniques to prepare libraries and sequence TCR repertoires.

Using the deep immunoSEQ assay, TCR CDR3 regions were amplified from genomic DNA by multiplex PCR. Extracted genomic DNA from each cell subset was spread evenly across all wells of several immunoSEQ 96-well plates, with each plate serving as a replicate. Each replicate PCR for sorted subsets received around 200 ng genomic DNA, equal to roughly 29,000 T cell genomes. Purified libraries were quantified with a Qubit 3.0 fluorometer, sized on a Bioanalyzer 2100, and re-quantified with the KAPA Library Quantification kit. Every immunoSEQ 96-well plate was sequenced on a separate single-read 150-cycle Illumina NextSeq 550 flow cell. As for the authors' bioinformatics: Because the immunoSEQ output included only junctional sequences and no quality scores, the filtering could not be the same as the filtering used for full-length reads. To assign V/J genes and CDR3, sequences were annotated against IMGT germline references using PyIR, a Python wrapper for IgBLAST v1.9. Reads with weak V/J assignments (E-value above 1e-6), missing CDR3, stop codons, out-of-frame junctions, or ambiguous translated residues were removed. V3J clonotypes were defined as sequences sharing the same inferred V gene, J gene, and CDR3 amino acid sequence. The percentage overlap between two repertoires was calculated by dividing the number of shared unique clonotypes by the size of the smaller repertoire. Richness of each repertoire was evaluated using RTK rarefaction, the Chao1 estimator, and Recon v2.1 estimates of unobserved clonotypes. Generation probabilities were computed with OLGA for all TCRbeta clonotypes obtained by the gDNA method from several donors. TCRdb took this table from immuneACCESS and kept in-frame rearrangements with V and J called. Such tables lack part of the clones; where checked against another copy, unresolved V genes explain under half of the gap, and the rest is unexplained. V and J calls and clone size are copied from that table; D and trimming were computed from the DNA. In this sample the table shows around 2,000,000 clones, more than 85% of which occur a single time. Together, the top ten hold roughly 1.7% of the sample.

Beyond this particular receptor, the publication reports: Compared with non-shared clonotypes, clonotypes shared by all four sorted-subset donors had higher generation probabilities. Rarefaction of sorted-subset datasets indicated incomplete sequencing despite the large sequencing depth. Sharing across a handful of donors was observed for approximately 5% of naive CD4, 3% to 4% of naive CD8, roughly 2.4% of memory CD4, and around 0.44% of memory CD8 clonotypes. Because the study included only a small number of donors, the genetic and exposure-history diversity represented was limited. Only blood was sampled, and tissue TCR repertoires likely differ from those in blood. Based on pairwise subsampling, the degree of clonotype sharing among donors was expected to be affected by sequencing depth. Estimated clonotype richness was generally larger for naive than for memory subsets.

CD8 naive samples consisted of CD45RO-negative cells that were positively selected for CCR7, yielding a CD45RA+CCR7+ population without TemRA cells. Donors were healthy HIV-negative adults with no recently reported acute infections or vaccinations. Every donor was a Caucasian adult living in Nashville, Tennessee, USA. Blood was obtained by leukapheresis, after which PBMCs were separated by Ficoll-Histopaque density gradient centrifugation and cryopreserved in liquid nitrogen vapor phase. Analytical flow cytometry was used to check the purity and quantity of each magnetically sorted T cell population. Genomic DNA was isolated from each sorted fraction and quantified by UV absorbance on a Nanodrop 2000c. Per the germline V gene, SGHRS is the CDR1 and YFSETQ is the CDR2. The V and J ends are trimmed by 6 bases and 5 bases, leaving 20 bases between them. Reading from cysteine to phenylalanine, the CDR3 counts 15 amino acids. Of the read, only the CDR3 DNA is kept; its 45 bases are in frame from base 1.

The receptor's source is a man aged 18-30 years in good health. Some clones in this sample may be carry-over from other donors' samples. The rearranged segments are TRBV5-1 and TRBJ2-5; the D gene could be TRBD1 or TRBD2, each one agreeing over 5 bases. The sequenced sample consisted of naive CD8+ T cells from PBMCs. What the cell subset or site label conveys for this sample: CD45RA+CCR7+. The DNA sequence reads TGCGCCAGCATGCCCTTACCGGGACCAAGGGAGACCCAGTACTTC. Its coded protein is CASMPLPGPRETQYF.